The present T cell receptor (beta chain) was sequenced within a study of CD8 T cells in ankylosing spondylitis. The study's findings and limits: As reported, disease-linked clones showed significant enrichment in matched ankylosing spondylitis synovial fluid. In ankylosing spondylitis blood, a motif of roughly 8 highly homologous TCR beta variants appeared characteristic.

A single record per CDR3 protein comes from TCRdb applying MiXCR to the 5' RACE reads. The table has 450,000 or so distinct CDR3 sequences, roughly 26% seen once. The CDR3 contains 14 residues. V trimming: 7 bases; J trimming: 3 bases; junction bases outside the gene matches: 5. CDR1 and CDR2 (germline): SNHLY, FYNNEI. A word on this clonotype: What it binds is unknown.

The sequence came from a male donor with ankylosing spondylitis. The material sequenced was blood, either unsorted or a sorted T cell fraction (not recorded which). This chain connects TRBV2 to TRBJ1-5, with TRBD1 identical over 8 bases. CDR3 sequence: CASTGTGNNQPQHF. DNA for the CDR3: TGTGCCAGCACCGGGACAGGCAACAATCAGCCCCAGCATTTT.